This T cell receptor (beta chain) appears in the sequencing data of a study of blood T cell repertoires in COVID-19. Sequencing used immunoSEQ multiplex PCR; TCRdb keeps in-frame clones, though not all of them. The sample contains 300,000 to 400,000 clones, roughly nine tenths of which appear only once. Specimen: PBMCs or T cells enriched from blood (not recorded which). This TCR was recovered from a man aged 60 to 69 who had recovered from COVID-19.

The CDR3 DNA reads TGTGCCAGCAGCTCCTGGACAGGTGAAGCTTTCTTT. Residues: CASSSWTGEAFF. The V gene is TRBV5-4, the J gene TRBJ1-1; 7 bases match TRBD1. The CDR3 length is 12 residues. Germline V gene sequence: CDR1 SGHNT, CDR2 YYREEE (reference sequence). The V and J ends lost 3 bases and 7 bases, in that order; junction bases with no gene match: 3.